This is a list of T cell receptor beta chains from one sample in a study of CD8 T cells in Susac syndrome. TCRdb analysed the immunoSEQ multiplex PCR reads with MiXCR anew, one entry per CDR3 protein. Among some 200,000 distinct CDR3 sequences listed, approximately 96% were seen once. Material: CD4+ T cells from PBMCs. The receptors stem from a human donor with Susac syndrome. Each CDR3 is given with its conserved first and last residue. D genes are given only for firm matches. The listing skips clone size in some rows; elsewhere it reads once, few, many or a size class.

v_call: TRBV10-3
j_call: TRBJ2-3
clone_size: NA
d_call: NA
cdr3_aa: CAISESANTQYF
cdr3_nt: TGTGCCATCAGTGAGTCGGCGAATACGCAGTATTTT

v_call: TRBV6-2/TRBV6-3
j_call: TRBJ2-7
clone_size: NA
d_call: TRBD1
cdr3_aa: CASSFGTVWTGEQYF
cdr3_nt: TGTGCCAGCAGTTTCGGGACAGTCTGGACGGGGGAGCAGTACTTC

v_call: TRBV2
j_call: TRBJ2-4
clone_size: NA
d_call: NA
cdr3_aa: CASSGQKNIQYF
cdr3_nt: TGTGCCAGCAGTGGACAGAAAAACATTCAGTACTTC

v_call: TRBV29-1
j_call: TRBJ1-1
clone_size: NA
d_call: TRBD1
cdr3_aa: CSVGNRGNTEAFF
cdr3_nt: TGCAGCGTTGGAAACAGGGGGAACACTGAAGCTTTCTTT

v_call: TRBV30
j_call: TRBJ2-2
clone_size: NA
d_call: NA
cdr3_aa: CARHGLNTGELFF
cdr3_nt: TGTGCCCGGCACGGATTGAACACCGGGGAGCTGTTTTTT

v_call: TRBV12-3/TRBV12-4
j_call: TRBJ1-1
clone_size: NA
d_call: NA
cdr3_aa: CASSLFAEAFF
cdr3_nt: TGTGCCAGCAGTTTATTCGCTGAAGCTTTCTTT

v_call: TRBV20-1
j_call: TRBJ2-1
clone_size: NA
d_call: TRBD1
cdr3_aa: CSVADRGDYNEQFF
cdr3_nt: TGCAGTGTCGCGGACAGGGGGGACTACAATGAGCAGTTCTTC

v_call: TRBV18
j_call: TRBJ1-2
clone_size: NA
d_call: NA
cdr3_aa: CASSPTDGSYGYTF
cdr3_nt: TGTGCCAGCTCACCAACTGACGGAAGTTATGGCTACACCTTC

v_call: TRBV4-1
j_call: TRBJ1-6
clone_size: NA
d_call: NA
cdr3_aa: CASSQDPKSRESSPLHF
cdr3_nt: TGCGCCAGCAGCCAAGATCCAAAATCGCGTGAGAGCTCACCCCTCCACTTT

v_call: TRBV29-1
j_call: TRBJ2-7
clone_size: once
d_call: NA
cdr3_aa: CSAARTGVSYEQYF
cdr3_nt: TGCAGCGCGGCGCGAACTGGGGTCTCCTACGAGCAGTACTTC

v_call: TRBV20-1
j_call: TRBJ1-1
clone_size: NA
d_call: NA
cdr3_aa: CSARDPRLGTEAFF
cdr3_nt: TGCAGTGCTAGAGACCCACGGCTGGGGACTGAAGCTTTCTTT

v_call: TRBV6-5
j_call: TRBJ2-7
clone_size: NA
d_call: NA
cdr3_aa: CASSSRHVLGEQYF
cdr3_nt: TGTGCCAGCAGCTCCCGACATGTGCTGGGCGAGCAGTACTTC

v_call: TRBV29-1
j_call: TRBJ1-4
clone_size: few
d_call: NA
cdr3_aa: CSVIGTYEKLFF
cdr3_nt: TGCAGCGTCATCGGGACCTATGAAAAACTGTTTTTT

v_call: TRBV7-3
j_call: TRBJ2-1
clone_size: NA
d_call: TRBD2
cdr3_aa: CASSLLAGDWNEQFF
cdr3_nt: TGTGCCAGCAGCTTACTAGCGGGGGATTGGAATGAGCAGTTCTTC

v_call: TRBV19
j_call: TRBJ2-7
clone_size: NA
d_call: TRBD1
cdr3_aa: CASSIGDSEVYEQYF
cdr3_nt: TGTGCCAGTAGTATAGGGGACAGCGAGGTCTACGAGCAGTACTTC

v_call: TRBV2
j_call: TRBJ2-3
clone_size: NA
d_call: NA
cdr3_aa: CASSDYVGARTDTQYF
cdr3_nt: TGTGCCAGCAGTGATTATGTGGGGGCTCGCACAGATACGCAGTATTTT

v_call: TRBV7-9
j_call: TRBJ1-2
clone_size: NA
d_call: NA
cdr3_aa: CASSLRSERYGYTF
cdr3_nt: TGTGCCAGCAGCTTGCGTTCCGAACGCTATGGCTACACCTTC

v_call: TRBV30
j_call: TRBJ1-1
clone_size: NA
d_call: NA
cdr3_aa: CALFGEVGTEAFF
cdr3_nt: TGTGCCCTTTTTGGGGAGGTCGGAACTGAAGCTTTCTTT

v_call: TRBV30
j_call: TRBJ2-6
clone_size: NA
d_call: NA
cdr3_aa: CAWSRPGANVLTF
cdr3_nt: TGTGCCTGGTCTAGACCTGGGGCCAACGTCCTGACTTTC

v_call: TRBV5-1
j_call: TRBJ1-5
clone_size: NA
d_call: NA
cdr3_aa: CASSLDSQSNQPQHF
cdr3_nt: TGCGCCAGCAGCCTGGACTCCCAGAGCAATCAGCCCCAGCATTTT

v_call: TRBV30
j_call: TRBJ1-3
clone_size: NA
d_call: NA
cdr3_aa: CAWRDEGGYSGNTIYF
cdr3_nt: TGTGCCTGGAGAGACGAGGGGGGTTACTCTGGAAACACCATATATTTT

v_call: TRBV19
j_call: TRBJ2-1
clone_size: NA
d_call: NA
cdr3_aa: CASSIDLGDEQFF
cdr3_nt: TGTGCCAGTAGTATAGATTTAGGGGATGAGCAGTTCTTC

v_call: TRBV19
j_call: TRBJ2-1
clone_size: NA
d_call: NA
cdr3_aa: CATREHSYNEQFF
cdr3_nt: TGTGCCACGAGGGAGCACAGTTACAATGAGCAGTTCTTC

v_call: TRBV9
j_call: TRBJ1-6
clone_size: NA
d_call: NA
cdr3_aa: CASSSGGRGDNSPLHF
cdr3_nt: TGTGCCAGCAGCTCAGGAGGCAGGGGCGATAATTCACCCCTCCACTTT

v_call: TRBV30
j_call: TRBJ2-5
clone_size: NA
d_call: NA
cdr3_aa: CAWSPGPSETQYF
cdr3_nt: TGTGCCTGGAGCCCGGGGCCTTCGGAGACCCAGTACTTC

v_call: TRBV12-3/TRBV12-4
j_call: TRBJ2-4
clone_size: NA
d_call: NA
cdr3_aa: CASSQLDIQYF
cdr3_nt: TGTGCCAGCAGCCAATTAGACATTCAGTACTTC

v_call: TRBV5-4
j_call: TRBJ2-1
clone_size: NA
d_call: TRBD2
cdr3_aa: CASRDRTSSYNEQFF
cdr3_nt: TGTGCCAGCAGGGATCGGACTAGCTCCTACAATGAGCAGTTCTTC

v_call: TRBV20-1
j_call: TRBJ2-7
clone_size: NA
d_call: TRBD1
cdr3_aa: CSARAGQGAGEQYF
cdr3_nt: TGCAGTGCTAGAGCCGGACAGGGGGCCGGCGAGCAGTACTTC

v_call: TRBV19
j_call: TRBJ2-2
clone_size: NA
d_call: NA
cdr3_aa: CASSWWTANTGELFF
cdr3_nt: TGTGCCAGTAGTTGGTGGACAGCGAACACCGGGGAGCTGTTTTTT

v_call: TRBV30
j_call: TRBJ1-6
clone_size: NA
d_call: TRBD1
cdr3_aa: CAWMVQGNSPLHF
cdr3_nt: TGTGCCTGGATGGTACAGGGGAATTCACCCCTCCACTTT

v_call: TRBV12-3/TRBV12-4
j_call: TRBJ2-2
clone_size: NA
d_call: NA
cdr3_aa: CASRKGGGAGELFF
cdr3_nt: TGTGCCAGCAGGAAAGGTGGAGGGGCCGGGGAGCTGTTTTTT

v_call: TRBV3-1
j_call: TRBJ2-3
clone_size: NA
d_call: NA
cdr3_aa: CASSQGDTDTQYF
cdr3_nt: TGTGCCAGCAGCCAAGGCGATACAGATACGCAGTATTTT

v_call: TRBV2
j_call: TRBJ2-5
clone_size: NA
d_call: NA
cdr3_aa: CASSVGETQYF
cdr3_nt: TGTGCCAGCAGTGTGGGGGAGACCCAGTACTTC

v_call: TRBV6-2/TRBV6-3
j_call: TRBJ2-5
clone_size: once
d_call: TRBD2
cdr3_aa: CASSYSSGGKETQYF
cdr3_nt: TGTGCCAGCAGTTATTCCAGCGGGGGGAAAGAGACCCAGTACTTC

v_call: TRBV29-1
j_call: TRBJ2-5
clone_size: NA
d_call: NA
cdr3_aa: CSAGAYPGETQYF
cdr3_nt: TGCAGCGCCGGGGCCTACCCGGGGGAGACCCAGTACTTC

v_call: TRBV12-3/TRBV12-4
j_call: TRBJ1-6
clone_size: NA
d_call: NA
cdr3_aa: CASRPGSSYNSPLHF
cdr3_nt: TGTGCCAGCCGGCCGGGGAGCTCCTATAATTCACCCCTCCACTTT

v_call: TRBV30
j_call: TRBJ1-2
clone_size: NA
d_call: TRBD1
cdr3_aa: CAWDTDRVNGYTF
cdr3_nt: TGTGCCTGGGACACGGACAGGGTGAATGGCTACACCTTC

v_call: TRBV6-5
j_call: TRBJ2-3
clone_size: once
d_call: NA
cdr3_aa: CASSYSTAAHQYF
cdr3_nt: TGTGCCAGCAGTTACTCGACAGCGGCCCATCAGTATTTT

v_call: TRBV2
j_call: TRBJ1-1
clone_size: once
d_call: NA
cdr3_aa: CASRMGGIDTEAFF
cdr3_nt: TGTGCCAGCAGGATGGGGGGGATAGACACTGAAGCTTTCTTT

v_call: TRBV15
j_call: TRBJ2-6
clone_size: NA
d_call: NA
cdr3_aa: CATSKDSSGANVLTF
cdr3_nt: TGTGCCACCAGCAAGGACAGCTCTGGGGCCAACGTCCTGACTTTC

v_call: TRBV2
j_call: TRBJ1-4
clone_size: NA
d_call: NA
cdr3_aa: CASSEFGGTNEKLFF
cdr3_nt: TGTGCCAGCAGTGAATTCGGTGGTACTAATGAAAAACTGTTTTTT

v_call: TRBV29-1
j_call: TRBJ2-1
clone_size: NA
d_call: NA
cdr3_aa: CSVQTGRGDEQFF
cdr3_nt: TGCAGCGTCCAGACAGGGCGGGGAGATGAGCAGTTCTTC

v_call: TRBV12-3/TRBV12-4
j_call: TRBJ2-2
clone_size: NA
d_call: NA
cdr3_aa: CASSLLDSATGELFF
cdr3_nt: TGTGCCAGCAGTTTATTGGACTCAGCCACCGGGGAGCTGTTTTTT

v_call: TRBV30
j_call: TRBJ2-7
clone_size: NA
d_call: NA
cdr3_aa: CAWGPPQSYEQYF
cdr3_nt: TGTGCCTGGGGGCCCCCGCAGTCCTACGAGCAGTACTTC

v_call: TRBV5-1
j_call: TRBJ2-7
clone_size: NA
d_call: NA
cdr3_aa: CASSLESVYEQYF
cdr3_nt: TGCGCCAGCAGCTTAGAATCGGTCTACGAGCAGTACTTC

v_call: TRBV5-1
j_call: TRBJ2-7
clone_size: NA
d_call: TRBD2
cdr3_aa: CASSEKAGASYEQYF
cdr3_nt: TGCGCCAGCAGCGAAAAAGCGGGGGCTTCCTACGAGCAGTACTTC

v_call: TRBV11-2
j_call: TRBJ2-6
clone_size: NA
d_call: NA
cdr3_aa: CASSLRQALSGANVLTF
cdr3_nt: TGTGCCAGCAGCTTAAGGCAGGCCCTCTCTGGGGCCAACGTCCTGACTTTC

v_call: TRBV29-1
j_call: TRBJ2-3
clone_size: NA
d_call: TRBD2
cdr3_aa: CSASIAGGDTQYF
cdr3_nt: TGCAGCGCTTCCATAGCGGGGGGAGATACGCAGTATTTT

v_call: TRBV3-1
j_call: TRBJ1-1
clone_size: few
d_call: NA
cdr3_aa: CASSQADRNTEAFF
cdr3_nt: TGTGCCAGCAGCCAGGCGGACAGGAACACTGAAGCTTTCTTT

v_call: TRBV7-6
j_call: TRBJ2-3
clone_size: NA
d_call: NA
cdr3_aa: CASSKWRDTQYF
cdr3_nt: TGTGCCAGCAGCAAATGGAGAGATACGCAGTATTTT

v_call: TRBV27
j_call: TRBJ2-3
clone_size: NA
d_call: NA
cdr3_aa: CASSLAFSTDTQYF
cdr3_nt: TGTGCCAGCAGTCTAGCATTCAGCACAGATACGCAGTATTTT

v_call: TRBV29-1
j_call: TRBJ2-3
clone_size: NA
d_call: NA
cdr3_aa: CSVQSTDTQYF
cdr3_nt: TGCAGCGTTCAGAGCACAGATACGCAGTATTTT

v_call: TRBV30
j_call: TRBJ1-5
clone_size: NA
d_call: NA
cdr3_aa: CAWTRGAAQPQHF
cdr3_nt: TGTGCCTGGACTCGGGGGGCGGCCCAGCCCCAGCATTTT

v_call: TRBV24-1
j_call: TRBJ2-1
clone_size: NA
d_call: NA
cdr3_aa: CATSDTTGTGYNEQFF
cdr3_nt: TGTGCCACCAGTGATACCACAGGGACCGGGTACAATGAGCAGTTCTTC